This T cell receptor beta chain was identified during a study of blood T cell repertoires in COVID-19 (dated by TCRdb to between 2020 and 2021). With regard to the full study: Samples from collaborators originated in the United States, Italy and Spain and spanned both the acute and convalescent phases of COVID-19. The material from the prospective study consisted of cDNA or gDNA derived from T cells, B-cell-depleted T cells, or PBMCs. The dataset comprised deeply sampled blood TCRbeta repertoires from subjects exposed to, actively infected with, or recovered from COVID-19. The repertoires were released in a freely available public database intended as a resource for research on the immune response to SARS-CoV-2. Samples came from the ongoing ImmuneRACE study (first 160 participants) plus 1,254 subjects from 6 global collaborators. The sample metadata nearly always contained a de-identified subject ID, COVID-19 status, age in years and sex. Where HLA class I and class II types were available, the types were taken from metadata supplied by the sample provider, not from assay-based typing.

What the work shows at the level of the full study, not this receptor alone: How much clinical and demographic metadata was included differed by source and by participant, and the metadata was provided uncurated.

The collaborating institutions used their own protocols to collect whole blood in K2EDTA tubes. For TCRbeta analysis, collaborator samples were shipped as frozen whole blood, as isolated PBMCs, or as DNA extracted from either sample type. The immunoSEQ Assay, a bias-controlled multiplex PCR, was used to amplify TCRbeta CDR3 regions from genomic DNA. The authors processed their data as follows. Nucleated cell counts per sample were estimated from amplification of reference gene primers within the assay. To quantify the absolute abundance of each unique TCRbeta CDR3 rearrangement, sequence reads were collapsed and filtered. For each sample, productive Simpson clonality was calculated as the square root of Simpson's diversity index across productive rearrangements. Held by TCRdb, this immuneACCESS table contains in-frame sequences only and omits some clones. Under half of the omission traces to an unresolved V gene where checked; the cause of the rest is unknown. V, J and clone size are those of that table, while D and trimming were read from the DNA. The sample table records some 250,000 clones; around 84% of these occur just once. The top ten clones comprise about 7.6% of the sample.

Based on the germline V gene, the CDR1 and CDR2 sequences are ENHRY and SYGVKD. There are 15 amino acids in the CDR3, from cysteine to phenylalanine inclusive. Only CDR3 DNA is held: 45 bases, read in frame from base 1. V sheds 5 bases and J sheds 0 bases, leaving 10 bases between their ends. As concerns this clone: The antigen it binds to is not known. One base away there is no much larger clone; base qualities are not given.

The receptor chain draws on TRBV10-3 and TRBJ2-2; the D segment could be TRBD1, given 5 matching bases. Sequenced input: peripheral blood. The clonotype originates from a woman aged 70-85 years with active or convalescent COVID-19. Here is the DNA: TGTGCCATCAGTCGACAGACTCCGAACACCGGGGAGCTGTTTTTT. The encoded protein is CAISRQTPNTGELFF.